These 14 T cell receptor beta chains share one sample of origin, sequenced in a study of type 1 regulatory T cells (dated by TCRdb to the early 2020s). These reads were obtained on an Illumina MiSeq. TCRdb reanalyzed the raw reads on its own, using fastp at Q25 for trimming and MiXCR for clone calling, and kept in-frame beta chains. Rows with one shared CDR3 protein collapse into an entry with the most common genes and DNA. Across this sample there are 63,000 or so distinct CDR3 sequences, with around 49% seen only once. Clones ranked in the top ten supply approximately 2% of the sample. Their cognate antigens are unknown. Input material: cultured non-Tr1 T cells, either the whole culture or a sorted T cell fraction (not recorded which). The meaning of the sample's cell subset or site label: non-Tr1 population from the T-allo10 product. The source is a human donor in good health.

This clonotype was seen just once. The chain employs TRBV12-3 or TRBV12-4 and TRBJ2-2; D is perhaps TRBD1 or TRBD2 (6 bases each). The V end lost 2 bases, the J end lost 4 bases, and 8 bases lay between the germline ends. This CDR3 is 14 amino acids long. CDR3 coding DNA: TGTGCCAGCAGTTTAAAGGGGGGCACCGGGGAGCTGTTTTTT. Translation gives CASSLKGGTGELFF.

J is TRBJ2-3 and V is TRBV5-5; the match to TRBD1 covers 8 bases. J was trimmed by 5 bases and V by 0 bases; bases with no gene match: 5. The CDR3 runs 15 residues. Germline V gene lookup returns CDR1 SGHKS and CDR2 YYEKEE (reference sequence). CDR3 sequence: CASSLVPGGVDTQYF. The CDR3 region has the DNA TGTGCCAGCAGCTTGGTTCCAGGGGGCGTAGATACGCAGTATTTT.

Only one count was recorded for this clonotype. This chain uses TRBV3-1 with TRBJ1-5; D remains ambiguous. Germline loops: CDR1 LGHDT, CDR2 YNNKEL (reference sequence). The CDR3 is made up of 13 amino acids. V was trimmed by 0 bases and J by 6 bases, leaving 6 bases between them. CDR3 DNA: TGTGCCAGCAGCCAAGATTACACTCAGCCCCAGCATTTT. Protein: CASSQDYTQPQHF.

The chain couples TRBV12-3 or TRBV12-4 to TRBJ2-5; TRBD2 might be the D (6 bases). The V gene lost 8 bases and the J gene lost 4 bases, with 14 bases spanning the gap. This CDR3 region has 13 residues. This chain's CDR3 is CASVAHGGETQYF. The CDR3 DNA reads as TGTGCCAGCGTTGCGCACGGGGGAGAGACCCAGTACTTC.

This clonotype was observed a handful of times. This chain uses TRBV13 with TRBJ2-2; 10 nucleotides agree with TRBD2. This CDR3 has 21 amino acids. Germline CDR1 PRHDT, CDR2 FYEKMQ (reference sequence). Trimming at V came to 3 bases and at J to 0 bases, leaving 16 bases not matched to a gene. The CDR3 sequence is CASSFLIGASGGTTNTGELFF. The DNA of the CDR3 is TGTGCCAGCAGCTTCCTTATTGGGGCTAGCGGGGGAACGACGAACACCGGGGAGCTGTTTTTT.

The rearrangement uses TRBV3-1 and TRBJ2-5, with D perhaps assigned TRBD1 or TRBD2 (5 bases each). V was trimmed by 1 base and J by 5 bases, leaving 14 bases between them. The CDR3 covers 15 residues. Germline lookup yields CDR1 LGHDT and CDR2 YNNKEL (reference sequence). CDR3 bases: TGTGCCAGCAGCCAAGTGTCCGGGAAGGGGGAGACCCAGTACTTC. Translated, it gives CASSQVSGKGETQYF.

The genes are TRBV27 and TRBJ2-7; TRBD1 matches 7 bases. The J segment lost 1 base and the V segment lost 4 bases, leaving 4 bases of the junction unmatched. Looked up from germline, CDR1 is MNHEY and CDR2 is SMNVEV (reference sequence). The CDR3 sequence is 14 residues long. The CDR3, as DNA: TGTGCCAGCAGTTATCGACAGGGTTCCTACGAGCAGTACTTC. Residues: CASSYRQGSYEQYF.

The sample holds a few counts of this clonotype. The chain joins TRBV7-2 to TRBJ1-1; D is undetermined. Germline loops: CDR1 SGHTA, CDR2 FQGNSA. V lost 5 bases to trimming and J lost 7 bases, with 11 bases between them. The CDR3 contains 12 residues. The CDR3 DNA is TGTGCCAGCAGCGCCTCGGGTCTTGAAGCTTTCTTT. It yields the protein CASSASGLEAFF.

The V call is TRBV6-1, the J call TRBJ1-4; 8 bases map to TRBD1. The V and J ends lost 5 bases and 0 bases, in that order; junction bases with no gene match: 5. CDR1 and CDR2 from the germline V gene are MNHNS and SASEGT. The CDR3 is 16 residues long. CDR3: CASSPGQGPTNEKLFF. DNA for the CDR3: TGTGCCAGCAGTCCAGGACAGGGACCAACTAATGAAAAACTGTTTTTT.

This clonotype ranks as medium-sized. The chain joins TRBV24-1 to TRBJ2-6; D might be TRBD2 (7 bases). The CDR3 consists of 17 residues. CDR1 and CDR2 (germline): KGHDR, SFDVKD. Trimming cost V 5 bases and J 4 bases, with 17 bases left between them. As DNA, the CDR3 is TGTGCCACCAGTGTTGGACTCCGGGGGGCAGGGGCCAACGTCCTGACTTTC. Its protein is CATSVGLRGAGANVLTF.

The chain uses TRBV4-2 and TRBJ2-5, with TRBD2 identical over 7 bases. Trimming cost V 0 bases and J 5 bases; bases outside gene matches: 6. The CDR3 loop spans 15 amino acids. Germline CDR1 LGHNA, CDR2 YNFKEQ. CDR3 amino acids: CASSQELGGRETQYF. The DNA of the CDR3 is TGTGCCAGCAGCCAAGAATTGGGGGGGAGGGAGACCCAGTACTTC.

The chain employs TRBV2 and TRBJ2-6, with 7 bases identical to TRBD2. Trimming removed 4 bases from V and 0 bases from J; junction bases left unmatched: 6. Germline CDR1 and CDR2: SNHLY and FYNNEI. The CDR3 contains 17 residues. Here the CDR3 reads CASSGGRAHSGANVLTF. The CDR3 DNA follows: TGTGCCAGCAGTGGAGGGAGGGCCCACTCTGGGGCCAACGTCCTGACTTTC.

There are a few counts of this clonotype. The J gene is TRBJ1-1, the V gene TRBV19; D is perhaps TRBD1 (5 bases). The CDR3 has 15 residues. Trimming pared 4 bases from V and 4 bases from J, leaving 16 bases between. Per germline, CDR1 LNHDA and CDR2 SQIVND (reference sequence). The CDR3 spells CASSKHRIDATEAFF. The CDR3 coding sequence is TGTGCCAGTAGTAAACACAGGATTGATGCCACTGAAGCTTTCTTT. Full variable domain (missing parts from reference TRBV19 and TRBJ1-1): DGGITQSPKYLFRKEGQNVTLSCEQNLNHDAMYWYRQDPGQGLRLIYYSQIVNDFQKGDIAEGYSVSREKKESFPLTVTSAQKNPTAFYLCASSKHRIDATEAFFGQGTRLTVV.

The chain combines TRBV5-1 with TRBJ1-2; a possible D gene is TRBD1 (6 bases). The CDR3 is made up of 14 amino acids. The V gene lost 6 bases and the J gene lost 1 base, with 13 bases spanning the gap. The germline gives CDR1 SGHRS, CDR2 YFSETQ. The CDR3 bases are TGCGCCAGCAAAACCGACAGGAATAACTATGGCTACACCTTC. Protein sequence: CASKTDRNNYGYTF.